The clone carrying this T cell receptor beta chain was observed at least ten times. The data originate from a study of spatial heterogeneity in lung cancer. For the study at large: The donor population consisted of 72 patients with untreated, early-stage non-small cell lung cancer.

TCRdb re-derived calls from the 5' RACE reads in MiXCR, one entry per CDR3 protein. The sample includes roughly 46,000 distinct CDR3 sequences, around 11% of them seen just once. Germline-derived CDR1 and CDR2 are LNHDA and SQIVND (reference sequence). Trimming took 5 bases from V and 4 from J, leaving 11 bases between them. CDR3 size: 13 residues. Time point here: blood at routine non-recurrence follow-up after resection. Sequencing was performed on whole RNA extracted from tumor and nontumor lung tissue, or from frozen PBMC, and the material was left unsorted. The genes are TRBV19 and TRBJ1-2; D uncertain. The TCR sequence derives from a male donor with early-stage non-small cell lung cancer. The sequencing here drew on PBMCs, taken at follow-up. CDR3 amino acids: CASSDPAVYGYTF. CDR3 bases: TGTGCCAGTAGTGACCCGGCGGTCTATGGCTACACCTTC.